A selection of T cell receptor beta chains follows, all from one sample in a study of blood T cell repertoires in COVID-19. Assay used: immunoSEQ multiplex PCR; TCRdb lists only in-frame clones, some missing. There are under 250,000 clones in the sample; 80% to 85% occur only once, and about 2.3% lies in the top ten. The sample taken for sequencing was peripheral blood. The receptors here all came from a woman aged 60-70 years with acute or convalescent COVID-19. Both conserved end residues are part of each CDR3. The order of the fields is V gene, D gene, J gene, clone size, CDR3 DNA, CDR3 protein. A D gene is named only where the DNA matches it firmly. Not every row has a clone size; where given, it reads once, few, many or a size class.

TRBV10-3,-,TRBJ1-2,-,TGTGCCATCAGTGAGTCCAGGACAGTAAACTATGGCTACACCTTC,CAISESRTVNYGYTF
TRBV9,-,TRBJ1-2,-,TGTGCCAGCAGCGCTCTTCATGGCTACACCTTC,CASSALHGYTF
TRBV30,TRBD1,TRBJ2-7,few,TGTGCCTGGAGTGTTCAGGGGGCCTCCTACGAGCAGTACTTC,CAWSVQGASYEQYF
TRBV5-1,TRBD1,TRBJ1-2,few,TGCGCCAGCAGCTGGACCACAGGGGTAGCCTATGGCTACACCTTC,CASSWTTGVAYGYTF
TRBV6-5,TRBD1,TRBJ2-2,-,TGTGCCAGCAGTCGCGGGACAGGGAACACCGGGGAGCTGTTTTTT,CASSRGTGNTGELFF
TRBV5-6,-,TRBJ1-2,-,TGTGCCAGCAGCTTTCTCAGGGATGGCTACACCTTC,CASSFLRDGYTF
TRBV25-1,-,TRBJ1-6,-,TGTGCCAGCAGTCAAGACAGGTCCTATAATTCACCCCTCCACTTT,CASSQDRSYNSPLHF
TRBV13,TRBD1,TRBJ1-3,-,TGTGCCAGCAGCACCAGACAGGGGGCTGGAAACACCATATATTTT,CASSTRQGAGNTIYF
TRBV4-2,-,TRBJ1-1,-,TGTGCCAGCAGCCAAGATTCATGGGCCAGGGAAAACACTGAAGCTTTCTTT,CASSQDSWARENTEAFF
TRBV6-6,-,TRBJ1-2,once,TGTGCCAGCAGTTACTCGATGGGCAGCAACTATGGCTACACCTTC,CASSYSMGSNYGYTF
TRBV5-4,TRBD2,TRBJ2-7,-,TGTGCCAGCAGCCCGGGGGGACTGGGGGTCTACGAGCAGTACTTC,CASSPGGLGVYEQYF
TRBV19,TRBD1,TRBJ1-5,few,TGTGCCAGTAGTATCGGGTCAGGGGGTCAGCCCCAGCATTTT,CASSIGSGGQPQHF
TRBV25-1,TRBD2,TRBJ2-5,-,TGTGCCAGCAGTGTACTAGCGGGGTCTGGAGAGACCCAGTACTTC,CASSVLAGSGETQYF
TRBV12-3/TRBV12-4,-,TRBJ2-3,-,TGTGCCACCAGGCCGGGCACAGATACGCAGTATTTT,CATRPGTDTQYF
TRBV10-1,-,TRBJ1-2,few,TGCGCCAGCAGTGATTTTGGGGGCGGCTACACCTTC,CASSDFGGGYTF
TRBV27,-,TRBJ2-1,-,TGTGCCAGCACCCCTATGGGCTACGAGAATGAGCAGTTCTTC,CASTPMGYENEQFF
TRBV2,-,TRBJ1-1,-,TGTGCCAGCAGTGAAGCTCAGAAGAACACTGAAGCTTTCTTT,CASSEAQKNTEAFF
TRBV18,TRBD1,TRBJ1-6,-,TGTGCCAGCTCAGGGGGGACAGTCATTGATTCACCCCTCCACTTT,CASSGGTVIDSPLHF
TRBV7-9,-,TRBJ1-2,-,TGTGCCAGCAGCCCGGACTATGGCTACACCTTC,CASSPDYGYTF
TRBV4-1,-,TRBJ1-1,-,TGCGCCAGCAGCCATGGGCTCCGAAGCACTGAAGCTTTCTTT,CASSHGLRSTEAFF
TRBV5-1,-,TRBJ1-3,-,TGCGCCAGCAGCCCGGAGGGCTCTGGAAACACCATATATTTT,CASSPEGSGNTIYF
TRBV9,TRBD2,TRBJ2-3,once,TGTGCCAGCAGCGTAGGAGCGGGGGGGGGCACAGATACGCAGTATTTT,CASSVGAGGGTDTQYF
TRBV7-8,TRBD1,TRBJ2-3,-,TGTGCCAGCAGCTTAGAAAGACAGGGGTCGCAGTATTTT,CASSLERQGSQYF
TRBV6-9,TRBD1,TRBJ1-2,-,TGTGCCAGCAGCTATGACAGGGCTAACTATGGCTACACCTTC,CASSYDRANYGYTF
TRBV5-1,-,TRBJ2-5,-,TGCGCCAGCAGCTTGGATGGGAGATCCCAAGAGACCCAGTACTTC,CASSLDGRSQETQYF
TRBV4-3,-,TRBJ1-3,-,TGCGCCAGCAGCCAAGACCGTGTCTCTGGAAACACCATATATTTT,CASSQDRVSGNTIYF
TRBV6-1,TRBD1,TRBJ2-1,-,TGTGCCAGCAGTGACACCGGGACAGGGGGGGACGAGCAGTTCTTC,CASSDTGTGGDEQFF
TRBV28,-,TRBJ2-7,-,TGTGCCAGCAGTTTTTATAGCTACGAGCAGTACTTC,CASSFYSYEQYF
TRBV5-1,TRBD2,TRBJ2-5,-,TGCGCCAGCAGCTTGGGACTAGCGGGGCCACAAGAGACCCAGTACTTC,CASSLGLAGPQETQYF
TRBV6-2/TRBV6-3,-,TRBJ2-7,-,TGTGCCAGCAGTTACTCGATCAGGGCAGGGGGGAATTCCTACGAGCAGTACTTC,CASSYSIRAGGNSYEQYF
TRBV15,TRBD1,TRBJ1-2,-,TGTGCCACCAGCAGAGCCGGGACAGGGTTCGGTGGCTACACCTTC,CATSRAGTGFGGYTF
TRBV19,TRBD1,TRBJ1-1,-,TGTGCCAGTAGTCTGAGGGACAGGGGAGGAACTGAAGCTTTCTTT,CASSLRDRGGTEAFF
TRBV9,-,TRBJ2-3,-,TGTGCCAGCAGCGTACAGGTCTCCTTAGCAGATACGCAGTATTTT,CASSVQVSLADTQYF
TRBV5-4,TRBD2,TRBJ2-5,-,TGTGCCAGCAGTACGACTAGCGGGGGGCCCGTGGGGACCCAGTACTTC,CASSTTSGGPVGTQYF
TRBV12-3/TRBV12-4,TRBD1,TRBJ1-2,-,TGTGCCAGCAGTCGGGACAGGTACTATGGCTACACCTTC,CASSRDRYYGYTF
TRBV5-4,TRBD1,TRBJ1-1,-,TGTGCCAGCAGCAAGGGGACAGGCACCATGAACACTGAAGCTTTCTTT,CASSKGTGTMNTEAFF
TRBV5-4,-,TRBJ1-6,-,TGTGCCAGCAGCTCTGGGACATCAGGCTCCTATAATTCACCCCTCCACTTT,CASSSGTSGSYNSPLHF
TRBV6-5,-,TRBJ2-7,-,TGTGCCAGCAGTTTTGCAGGGTCCTACGAGCAGTACTTC,CASSFAGSYEQYF
TRBV3-1/TRBV3-2,-,TRBJ2-7,-,TGTGCCAGCAGCCGACTATCCTACGAGCAGTACTTC,CASSRLSYEQYF
TRBV7-4,TRBD1,TRBJ1-5,-,TGTGCCAGCAGCTTAGTACCCACAGGGGCGTTCAATCAGCCCCAGCATTTT,CASSLVPTGAFNQPQHF
TRBV5-5,-,TRBJ2-7,-,TGTGCCAGCAGCTTGGGAACAGGGAAAAACTCCTACGAGCAGTACTTC,CASSLGTGKNSYEQYF
TRBV19,-,TRBJ1-6,once,TGTGCCAGTTGGCAGGGCTCCTATAATTCACCCCTCCACTTT,CASWQGSYNSPLHF
TRBV18,TRBD1,TRBJ2-2,-,TGTGCCAGCTCGAATCGGGGACAGGGGGCCACCGGGGAGCTGTTTTTT,CASSNRGQGATGELFF
TRBV7-2,-,TRBJ1-1,-,TGTGCCAGCAGCCCGTTTTTAACTGAAGCTTTCTTT,CASSPFLTEAFF
TRBV6-1,-,TRBJ2-3,-,TGTGCCAGCAGTGAGTCTTTATATGGCGGCCCAGGGACAGATACGCAGTATTTT,CASSESLYGGPGTDTQYF
TRBV5-4,-,TRBJ1-2,few,TGTGCCAGCAGCATCCGGGACACCCAAAAATCCAACTATGGCTACACCTTC,CASSIRDTQKSNYGYTF
TRBV6-6,TRBD2,TRBJ2-1,-,TGTGCCACACTAGCGGGGTCAAACAATGAGCAGTTCTTC,CATLAGSNNEQFF
TRBV25-1,-,TRBJ1-6,few,TGTGCCAGCAGTGCCCAGGGATTGGGCGCTTACTCACCCCTCCACTTT,CASSAQGLGAYSPLHF